These 27 T cell receptor beta chains were sequenced from one sample in a study of Tregs in tolerant kidney transplant recipients. Repertoires were generated with immunoSEQ multiplex PCR, while TCRdb's copy carries only in-frame clones and drops some. Seen in this sample are about 52,000 clones; the ten most common clones hold about 0.83%. This specimen consisted of CD4+ T cells from blood, obtained before the transplant. These receptors all stem from a human donor who received a combined kidney and bone marrow transplant.

For this clone: The read gets to within 3 residues of the CDR3 end, and the germline J gene fills in the rest. The rearrangement uses TRBV5-4 and TRBJ1-3; D uncertain. V was shortened by 5 bases and J by 5 bases, with 20 bases between the two germline ends. The CDR3 covers 16 residues. Germline CDR1 is SGHNT and CDR2 is YYREEE (reference sequence). CDR3 bases read: TGTGCCAGCAGTCTGGCGGGAGGGTTTGGGCGAAACACC. This sequence encodes CASSLAGGFGRNT. The CDR3 reads in full as CASSLAGGFGRNTIYF. Based on the CDR3 plus reference TRBV5-4 and TRBJ1-3, the full variable domain is ETGVTQSPTHLIKTRGQQVTLRCSSQSGHNTVSWYQQALGQGPQFIFQYYREEENGRGNFPPRFSGLQFPNYSSELNVNALELDDSALYLCASSLAGGFGRNTIYFGEGSWLTVV.

Remarks on this clone: The CDR3 extends 3 residues past the end of the read, so its final part is completed from the germline J gene. This rearrangement joins TRBV2 to TRBJ2-7, with D perhaps given as TRBD1 or TRBD2 (5 bases each). The V and J ends lost 1 base and 0 bases respectively, with 10 bases between them. The CDR3 totals 15 residues. Germline CDR1 SNHLY, CDR2 FYNNEI. CDR3 amino acids: CASSEERGYSYEQYF. Partial CDR3 DNA: TGTGCCAGCAGTGAAGAGAGGGGATACTCCTACGAG.

Points on this clone: The missing CDR3 end, 3 residues past where the read stops, is filled in from the germline J gene. The chain joins TRBV29-1 to TRBJ2-5; maybe TRBD2 (5 bases). Deletions cut 3 bases from V and 2 bases from J, with 7 bases between. Germline loops: CDR1 SQVTM, CDR2 ANQGSEA. There are 12 residues in the CDR3. This CDR3 is CSVDDYQETQYF. The covered CDR3 bases are TGCAGCGTTGATGACTATCAAGAGACC.

To note about this clone: The read finishes 3 residues shy of the CDR3 end, and the germline J gene is used to complete it. This chain connects TRBV18 to TRBJ1-5; D unclear. The germline gives CDR1 KGHSH, CDR2 LQKENI. Trimming cost V 2 bases and J 0 bases, with 8 bases left between them. The CDR3 covers 15 residues. The CDR3 protein is CASSPTSGSNQPQHF. The DNA read from the CDR3 is TGTGCCAGCTCACCAACCTCGGGTAGCAATCAGCCC.

With regard to this clone: The CDR3 is cut off 3 residues early in the read; its end comes from the germline J gene. V is TRBV5-1 and J is TRBJ1-2; D call uncertain. The V end was cut by 4 bases, the J end by 0 bases, with 13 bases between. CDR1 SGHRS and CDR2 YFSETQ come from the germline V gene. The CDR3 has 15 residues. CDR3 DNA, as far as it was read: TGCGCCAGCAGCATTGGGCCCCTCTCTAACTATGGC. It encodes CASSIGPLSNYG. The entire CDR3 sequence reads CASSIGPLSNYGYTF.

CDR3 loop: CASKLAGATLPSYEQYF. CDR3 DNA, as far as it was read: TGTGCCAGCAAATTAGCGGGGGCAACCCTACCTTCCTACGAG. This chain connects TRBV2 to TRBJ2-7, with 9 nucleotides matching TRBD2. From the germline J gene comes the end of the CDR3, since the read stops 3 residues before it. This CDR3 has 17 residues. The junction had 14 bases not matched to a gene; V was cut back by 7 bases and J by 1 base. Germline CDR1 and CDR2: SNHLY and FYNNEI. The full variable domain, its missing parts supplied by reference TRBV2 and TRBJ2-7, is EPEVTQTPSHQVTQMGQEVILRCVPISNHLYFYWYRQILGQKVEFLVSFYNNEISEKSEIFDDQFSVERPDGSNFTLKIRSTKLEDSAMYFCASKLAGATLPSYEQYFGPGTRLTVT.

Points on this clone: The observed sequence ends 3 residues before the CDR3 terminus, with the missing tail filled in from the germline J gene. The J gene is TRBJ2-2, the V gene TRBV5-1; D may correspond to TRBD1 or TRBD2 (5 bases each). The CDR3 extends over 14 amino acids. V was pared by 4 bases and J by 5 bases, with 12 bases between. Germline loops: CDR1 SGHRS, CDR2 YFSETQ. The CDR3 bases that were read are TGCGCCAGCAGCCGGACCAGGGAGACCGGGGAG. Its protein is CASSRTRETGE. The CDR3, in full, reads CASSRTRETGELFF. The full variable domain, in which reference TRBV5-1 and TRBJ2-2 provide the parts outside the CDR3, is KAGVTQTPRYLIKTRGQQVTLSCSPISGHRSVSWYQQTPGQGLQFLFEYFSETQRNKGNFPGRFSGRQFSNSRSEMNVSTLELGDSALYLCASSRTRETGELFFGEGSRLTVL.

On this clone itself: With the read ending 3 residues before the CDR3 end, the germline J gene is used to fill in that end. The chain recombines TRBV11-2 with TRBJ1-1; tentative D call: TRBD1 (5 bases). The CDR3 sequence is 13 residues long. Trimming pared 5 bases from V and 2 bases from J, leaving 9 bases between. Germline V CDR1 and CDR2: SGHAT, FQNNGV. The CDR3 region is CASSETVNTEAFF. The part of the CDR3 DNA that was read is TGTGCCAGCAGCGAGACAGTTAACACTGAA.

Comment on this clone: The CDR3 is cut off 3 residues early in the read; its end comes from the germline J gene. The V and J genes are TRBV2 and TRBJ1-3; D is perhaps TRBD1 (6 bases). This CDR3 has 13 residues. Looked up from germline, CDR1 is SNHLY and CDR2 is FYNNEI. With 8 bases removed from V and 4 bases from J, the gap between germline ends came to 12 bases. Partial CDR3 DNA: TGTGCCAGCGGGGGCAGGGCAGGAAACACC. Protein product: CASGGRAGNT. The CDR3 in its entirety is CASGGRAGNTIYF. The whole variable domain, filled in from reference TRBV2 and TRBJ1-3, reads EPEVTQTPSHQVTQMGQEVILRCVPISNHLYFYWYRQILGQKVEFLVSFYNNEISEKSEIFDDQFSVERPDGSNFTLKIRSTKLEDSAMYFCASGGRAGNTIYFGEGSWLTVV.

For this clone: The read ends 3 residues shy of where the CDR3 ends; the end is completed using the germline J gene. The rearrangement joins TRBV7-9 to TRBJ1-2; a possible D gene is TRBD1 (5 bases). CDR1 is SEHNR and CDR2 is FQNEAQ in the germline V gene (reference sequence). The germline V and J ends were trimmed by 1 base and 6 bases, with 9 bases remaining between them. This CDR3 region has 13 residues. The CDR3: CASSLVRANGYTF. The CDR3 bases that were read are TGTGCCAGCAGCTTAGTCAGGGCGAATGGC.

In the case of this clone: Coverage ceases 3 residues before the CDR3 finishes, and the germline J gene fills in the end. This chain links TRBV6-2 or TRBV6-3 with TRBJ2-2; 7 bases match TRBD1. The CDR3 loop spans 15 amino acids. Germline CDR1 and CDR2: MNHEY and SVGEGT. The trim removed 10 bases at V and 4 bases at J, leaving 12 bases unmatched. CDR3 DNA (partial): TGTGCCACCGAGTCGAAACAGGGGCTCACCGGGGAG. Translation gives CATESKQGLTGE. The CDR3 in its entirety is CATESKQGLTGELFF.

A remark on this clone: The read is 3 residues too short to cover the CDR3 end, so that end is filled in from the germline J gene. The chain uses TRBV2 and TRBJ1-2; TRBD1 matches 7 bases. V shed 6 bases, J shed 3 bases, and the junction held 10 bases outside the gene matches. CDR1 is SNHLY and CDR2 is FYNNEI in the germline V gene. The CDR3 contains 15 residues. The covered CDR3 bases are TGTGCCAGCAGCCCAACCGGACAGGTGGACTATGGC. The encoded protein is CASSPTGQVDYG. The entire CDR3 sequence reads CASSPTGQVDYGYTF.

Of note for this clone: The CDR3 extends 3 residues past the end of the read, so its final part is completed from the germline J gene. V is TRBV19 and J is TRBJ2-5, with a possible D match to TRBD1 (6 bases). This CDR3 contains 14 residues. Germline-derived CDR1 and CDR2 are LNHDA and SQIVND (reference sequence). Between the trimmed V and J ends, which lost 5 bases and 7 bases, there was a span of 17 bases. The sequenced CDR3 bases are TGTGCCAGTAGTCCCGTGTCAGGGGTTGGGACC. This sequence encodes CASSPVSGVGT. In full, the CDR3 is CASSPVSGVGTQYF.

Notes on this clone: The DNA ends 3 residues before the CDR3 does, and the rest of the CDR3 is filled in from the germline J gene. V is TRBV20-1 and J is TRBJ2-7; no clear D gene. The CDR3 covers 15 residues. Trimming shortened V by 3 bases and J by 3 bases, and 18 bases separated the two germline ends. CDR1 is DFQATT and CDR2 is SNEGSKA in the germline V gene (reference sequence). CDR3 residues: CSARFALLVGYEQYF. The DNA read from the CDR3 is TGCAGTGCTAGGTTTGCGCTCCTAGTGGGCTACGAG.

The part of the CDR3 DNA that was read is TGTGCCAGCAGCTTACGGGGGGGCGCGGGAGAGACG. Translation: CASSLRGGAGET. The full CDR3 protein reads CASSLRGGAGETQYF. The chain carries TRBV7-2 and TRBJ2-3, with TRBD2 identical over 8 bases. The CDR3 end is not reached by the read, which stops 3 residues before it; the germline J gene fills it in. This CDR3 has 15 residues. Germline assignment: CDR1 SGHTA and CDR2 FQGNSA.

Concerning this clone itself: From the germline J gene comes the end of the CDR3, since the read stops 3 residues before it. The genes are TRBV30 and TRBJ2-2; D perhaps matches TRBD2 (5 bases). The V end was cut by 4 bases, the J end by 7 bases, with 13 bases between. The germline CDR1 and CDR2 sequences are GTSNPN and SVGIG (reference sequence). This CDR3 region has 13 residues. This chain's CDR3 is CAWNQIRGGELFF. Partial CDR3 DNA: TGTGCCTGGAACCAGATTCGGGGCGGGGAG.

A note on this clone: From the germline J gene comes the end of the CDR3, since the read stops 3 residues before it. The rearrangement uses TRBV18 and TRBJ2-1; weak D call: TRBD1 (5 bases). Trimming left V 8 bases short and J 7 bases short, with 18 bases between. The CDR3 sequence is 14 residues long. The germline V gene has CDR1 KGHSH and CDR2 LQKENI. The CDR3 region is CASRHFDKGNEQFF. CDR3 bases read: TGTGCCAGCCGACATTTCGACAAGGGGAATGAG.

To note about this clone: The read is 3 residues too short to cover the CDR3 end, so that end is filled in from the germline J gene. This chain links TRBV2 with TRBJ2-2, with 11 nucleotides matching TRBD1. This CDR3 is built from 13 residues. V was clipped by 10 bases and J by 4 bases; unmatched bases: 2. The germline V gene encodes CDR1 SNHLY and CDR2 FYNNEI. The CDR3 region is CATDRGRTGELFF. Partial CDR3 DNA: TGTGCCACGGACAGGGGGCGCACCGGGGAG.

With regard to this clone: The read comes to an end 3 residues before the CDR3 does, leaving the germline J gene to fill in the end. V is TRBV19 and J is TRBJ1-2, with 8 bases matching TRBD1. Germline assignment: CDR1 LNHDA and CDR2 SQIVND (reference sequence). J was trimmed by 3 bases and V by 6 bases; bases with no gene match: 6. The CDR3 is 14 residues long. Here the CDR3 reads CASRQPGQDYGYTF. CDR3 DNA (partial): TGTGCCAGTAGGCAACCGGGACAGGACTATGGC.

A remark on this clone: With the read ending 3 residues before the CDR3 end, the germline J gene is used to fill in that end. This chain connects TRBV7-2 to TRBJ2-1, with D hard to call. Germline loops: CDR1 SGHTA, CDR2 FQGNSA. The CDR3 contains 13 residues. V was cut by 1 base and J by 7 bases, with 8 bases left in between. The sequenced part of the CDR3 DNA is TGTGCCAGCAGCTTAGGTATCCTGAATGAG. It specifies CASSLGILNE. The CDR3, in full, reads CASSLGILNEQFF.

Points on this clone: The read halts 3 residues ahead of the CDR3 end, with the missing end drawn from the germline J gene. The V gene is TRBV29-1, the J gene TRBJ1-1; D gene unclear. The CDR3 has 13 amino acids. Germline V CDR1 and CDR2: SQVTM, ANQGSEA. Between the trimmed V and J ends, which lost 6 bases and 4 bases, there was a span of 15 bases. The CDR3 is CSVATQLRTEAFF. The part of the CDR3 DNA that was read is TGCAGCGTGGCTACACAGCTACGCACTGAA.

About this clone itself: The read ends 3 residues before the CDR3 terminus; that terminus is restored from the germline J gene. The V gene is TRBV19, the J gene TRBJ1-5, with no clear D. The germline V gene encodes CDR1 LNHDA and CDR2 SQIVND (reference sequence). Trimming removed 0 bases at V and 5 bases at J, with 14 bases between. The CDR3 consists of 16 residues. This CDR3 is CASSIENHLGDQPQHF. The part of the CDR3 DNA that was read is TGTGCCAGTAGTATAGAAAACCACTTGGGCGATCAGCCC.

Note on this clone: The CDR3 end lies 3 residues beyond the end of the read and is filled in from the germline J gene. The rearrangement joins TRBV7-9 to TRBJ2-1, with 8 bases fitting TRBD1. J was trimmed by 6 bases and V by 5 bases; bases with no gene match: 9. This CDR3 region has 15 residues. Germline assignment: CDR1 SEHNR and CDR2 FQNEAQ (reference sequence). The CDR3 spells CASSHRGNKANEQFF. The CDR3 DNA, read in part, is TGTGCCAGCAGCCACAGGGGGAATAAGGCCAATGAG.

Details on this clone: The read ends 3 residues shy of where the CDR3 ends; the end is completed using the germline J gene. The chain carries TRBV7-2 and TRBJ1-4; D remains ambiguous. V was cut by 3 bases and J by 3 bases, with 11 bases left in between. Germline V gene sequence: CDR1 SGHTA, CDR2 FQGNSA. The CDR3 is made up of 15 amino acids. The CDR3 loop is CASSFRGLPNEKLFF. The CDR3 DNA, read in part, is TGTGCCAGCAGCTTTCGAGGGTTGCCTAATGAAAAA. Full variable domain (rest looked up from reference TRBV7-2 and TRBJ1-4): GAGVSQSPSNKVTEKGKDVELRCDPISGHTALYWYRQSLGQGLEFLIYFQGNSAPDKSGLPSDRFSAERTGGSVSTLTIQRTQQEDSAVYLCASSFRGLPNEKLFFGSGTQLSVL.

Notes on this clone: The read ends 3 residues early relative to the CDR3; the germline J gene fills the gap. The chain uses TRBV2 and TRBJ2-3; 8 bases map to TRBD1. Trimming at V came to 7 bases and at J to 2 bases, leaving 2 bases not matched to a gene. Germline-derived CDR1 and CDR2 are SNHLY and FYNNEI. The CDR3 contains 13 residues. The covered CDR3 bases are TGTGCCAGCAAGACAGGGGCCACAGATACG. Translating it yields CASKTGATDT. The complete CDR3 sequence is CASKTGATDTQYF. Variable domain in full (rest from reference TRBV2 and TRBJ2-3): EPEVTQTPSHQVTQMGQEVILRCVPISNHLYFYWYRQILGQKVEFLVSFYNNEISEKSEIFDDQFSVERPDGSNFTLKIRSTKLEDSAMYFCASKTGATDTQYFGPGTRLTVL.

Regarding this clone: The read stops 3 residues short of the end of the CDR3; the missing end is completed from the germline J gene. V is TRBV7-9 and J is TRBJ1-2, with unresolved D. This CDR3 spans 12 amino acids. The germline V gene encodes CDR1 SEHNR and CDR2 FQNEAQ (reference sequence). The CDR3 DNA, read in part, is TGTGCCAGCAGCCCCCTGGAGGGCGGC. Its translation: CASSPLEGG. From start to end, the CDR3 is CASSPLEGGYTF. The whole variable domain, remainder taken from reference TRBV7-9 and TRBJ1-2, is DTGVSQNPRHKITKRGQNVTFRCDPISEHNRLYWYRQTLGQGPEFLTYFQNEAQLEKSRLLSDRFSAERPKGSFSTLEIQRTEQGDSAMYLCASSPLEGGYTFGSGTRLTVV.

As concerns this clone: Read data end 3 residues before the CDR3 end; the end is taken from the germline J gene. This rearrangement joins TRBV7-9 to TRBJ1-6, with D possibly TRBD1 on 6 matching bases. Trimming stripped 6 bases from V and 6 bases from J, with 15 bases between. CDR1 and CDR2 (germline): SEHNR, FQNEAQ (reference sequence). CDR3 length: 15 amino acids. CDR3 bases read: TGTGCCAGCAGACCCAACAGGGAATTTAATTCACCC. Protein sequence: CASRPNREFNSP. The full CDR3 is CASRPNREFNSPLHF.